Shown below are 31 T cell receptor beta chains from a single sample sequenced in a study of response to subunit inactivated influenza vaccine. TCRdb reprocessed the RT-PCR reads with MiXCR, giving one entry per CDR3 protein. The sample gives about 240,000 distinct CDR3 sequences, 12% of which show up once; 7.8% is in the top ten. Source: non-naive T cells sorted from PBMCs, taken roughly 2 weeks before vaccination. These receptors all come from a man aged 50 or older who received an inactivated influenza vaccine.

This clonotype was counted a few times. J is TRBJ2-7 and V is TRBV20-1; 7 nucleotides align to TRBD2. The junction had 13 bases not matched to a gene; V was cut back by 4 bases and J by 4 bases. The CDR3 has 15 residues. Per germline, CDR1 DFQATT and CDR2 SNEGSKA (reference sequence). CDR3 in amino acids: CSAMMGLMKPYEQYF. The CDR3 nucleotides are TGCAGTGCTATGATGGGACTAATGAAACCATACGAGCAGTACTTC.

The V gene is TRBV4-2, the J gene TRBJ1-3, with TRBD1 identical over 11 bases. The V gene end was trimmed by 0 bases and the J gene end by 5 bases; junction bases not matched to a gene: 6. Per germline, CDR1 LGHNA and CDR2 YNFKEQ. The CDR3 loop spans 17 amino acids. The CDR3 DNA sequence: TGTGCCAGCAGCCAAGATGGGGGGACAGGGGGTAGAAACACCATATATTTT. Amino acid sequence: CASSQDGGTGGRNTIYF.

The chain joins TRBV7-2 to TRBJ2-2; D ambiguous. Germline CDR1 is SGHTA and CDR2 is FQGNSA. The V end lost 5 bases, the J end lost 4 bases, and 11 bases lay between the germline ends. The CDR3 covers 14 residues. CDR3 protein: CASSPAPSTGELFF. Written as DNA, the CDR3 is TGTGCCAGCAGCCCCGCCCCCTCCACCGGGGAGCTGTTTTTT.

On this clonotype itself: An end of the junction does not agree with germline; a read error may underlie this. The chain recombines TRBV7-9 with TRBJ1-4; D gene uncertain. Per germline, CDR1 SEHNR and CDR2 FQNEAQ (reference sequence). The CDR3 covers 12 residues. In DNA, the CDR3 is TGTGCCATCAGCCCACTGGGGGAAAAACTGTTTTTT. Translated: CAISPLGEKLFF. Using reference TRBV7-9 and TRBJ1-4 for the parts outside the CDR3, the full variable domain is DTGVSQNPRHKITKRGQNVTFRCDPISEHNRLYWYRQTLGQGPEFLTYFQNEAQLEKSRLLSDRFSAERPKGSFSTLEIQRTEQGDSAMYLCAISPLGEKLFFGSGTQLSVL.

This clonotype appeared a few times. The chain joins TRBV9 to TRBJ2-1; D is tentatively TRBD1 or TRBD2 (5 bases each). The CDR3 totals 15 residues. V was shortened by 0 bases and J by 4 bases, with 11 bases between the two germline ends. Germline lookup yields CDR1 SGDLS and CDR2 YYNGEE. The CDR3 is CASSVAGTQYNEQFF. The DNA for the CDR3 is TGTGCCAGCAGCGTAGCAGGGACCCAGTACAATGAGCAGTTCTTC.

This clonotype was recorded at least ten times. The DNA of the CDR3 is TGCGCCAGCAGCCAAGCCGGGACAGCGAACACCGGGGAGCTGTTTTTT. Protein product: CASSQAGTANTGELFF. The chain couples TRBV4-3 to TRBJ2-2; 7 bases match TRBD1. Trimming at V came to 1 base and at J to 0 bases, leaving 2 bases not matched to a gene. The CDR3 runs 16 residues. Looked up from germline, CDR1 is LGHNA and CDR2 is YSLEER.

V gene TRBV20-1 combines with J gene TRBJ2-7; possibly TRBD1 for D (7 bases). Germline-derived CDR1 and CDR2 are DFQATT and SNEGSKA (reference sequence). V was shortened by 0 bases and J by 5 bases, with 11 bases between the two germline ends. The CDR3 is 13 residues long. In nucleotides, the CDR3 is TGCAGTGCTAGAGATGCCAGGGGGGACGAGCAGTACTTC. Its translation is CSARDARGDEQYF.

This clonotype has a handful of counts. The rearrangement joins TRBV29-1 to TRBJ2-1; D remains ambiguous. From germline, CDR1 is SQVTM and CDR2 ANQGSEA. V dropped 6 bases and J dropped 10 bases, with 19 bases sitting between them. The CDR3 has 13 residues. The CDR3 sequence: CSVADGWGWEQFF. The CDR3 DNA sequence: TGCAGCGTAGCCGATGGATGGGGTTGGGAGCAGTTCTTC.

This clonotype has only a few counts. J is TRBJ2-7 and V is TRBV5-1, with 15 nucleotides matching TRBD2. Germline-derived CDR1 and CDR2 are SGHRS and YFSETQ. V was clipped by 0 bases and J by 4 bases; unmatched bases: 8. This CDR3 spans 18 amino acids. The CDR3 region has the DNA TGCGCCAGCAGCTTGGGGTCGGGGACTAGCGGGAGGACATACGAGCAGTACTTC. It yields the protein CASSLGSGTSGRTYEQYF.

V and J are TRBV20-1 and TRBJ2-1; D possibly matches TRBD1 or TRBD2 (6 bases each). The ends were cut back, 6 bases at V and 7 bases at J, with 16 bases in the middle. The CDR3 is 13 residues long. Germline CDR1 reads DFQATT; CDR2 reads SNEGSKA (reference sequence). The CDR3 DNA reads as TGCAGTGCCTACTCACTAGGGGGGAATGAGCAGTTCTTC. Residues: CSAYSLGGNEQFF.

The sample holds many counts of this clonotype. This chain joins TRBV7-8 and TRBJ1-2; tentatively, D is TRBD1 (5 bases). The CDR3 consists of 14 residues. V lost 3 bases, J lost 4 bases, and 12 bases lay in between. Germline assignment: CDR1 SGHVS and CDR2 FQNEAQ. The CDR3 region is CASSFGQGTYGYTF. CDR3 bases: TGTGCCAGCAGCTTCGGTCAGGGAACCTATGGCTACACCTTC.

This clonotype was found a few times. The chain uses TRBV6-2 or TRBV6-3 and TRBJ2-7; 8 nucleotides agree with TRBD1. Germline V lookup: CDR1 MNHEY, CDR2 SVGEGT. With 6 bases clipped from V and 6 bases from J, the junction kept 10 bases outside the gene matches. This CDR3 has 14 residues. CDR3 sequence: CASRRQGASLEQYF. The DNA of the CDR3 is TGTGCCAGCAGGCGGCAGGGGGCGTCTCTCGAGCAGTACTTC.

This clonotype showed up many times. The gene calls are TRBV12-3 or TRBV12-4 and TRBJ2-4; D unresolved. This CDR3 is 16 amino acids long. V was cut by 4 bases and J by 3 bases, with 16 bases left in between. CDR3 amino acids: CASSSKQELVKNIQYF. The DNA for the CDR3 is TGTGCCAGCAGTTCAAAGCAGGAGTTGGTCAAAAACATTCAGTACTTC.

The table lists this clonotype with a few counts. This chain links TRBV2 with TRBJ1-1; a weak D match, TRBD1 (5 bases). The CDR3 runs 17 residues. CDR1 is SNHLY, CDR2 FYNNEI, per germline. The CDR3 DNA is TGTGCTGGCACAGAAGTACATGGGGAGGGACTGAACACTGAAGCTTTCTTT. Residues: CAGTEVHGEGLNTEAFF.

In this sample, this clonotype turned up many times. J is TRBJ2-7 and V is TRBV20-1, with a weak D call TRBD2 (5 bases). CDR1 and CDR2 (germline): DFQATT, SNEGSKA (reference sequence). The CDR3 spans 13 residues. Deletions cut 5 bases from V and 5 bases from J, with 16 bases between. CDR3 sequence: CSAPFVGSNEQYF. The CDR3 nucleotides are TGCAGTGCTCCATTTGTAGGGAGCAACGAGCAGTACTTC.

This clonotype was found many times. The chain employs TRBV7-7 and TRBJ2-2; 10 bases align to TRBD2. The V segment lost 3 bases and the J segment 6 bases; nucleotides outside the gene matches: 7. CDR1 is SSHAT and CDR2 is FNYEAQ in the germline V gene (reference sequence). CDR3 length equals 16 residues. In nucleotides, the CDR3 is TGTGCCAGCAGCTTTGGGGGGACTAGCGAGGCCGGGGAGCTGTTTTTT. This codes for CASSFGGTSEAGELFF. Full variable domain (missing parts from reference TRBV7-7 and TRBJ2-2): GAGVSQSPRYKVTKRGQDVTLRCDPISSHATLYWYQQALGQGPEFLTYFNYEAQPDKSGLPSDRFSAERPEGSISTLTIQRTEQRDSAMYRCASSFGGTSEAGELFFGEGSRLTVL.

The chain couples TRBV5-1 to TRBJ1-4, with 7 positions matching TRBD1. With 4 bases clipped from V and 7 bases from J, the junction kept 7 bases outside the gene matches. This CDR3 contains 14 residues. Germline CDR1 reads SGHRS; CDR2 reads YFSETQ. The CDR3 bases are TGCGCCAGCAGCCTAGGGGGCGCGATTGAAAAACTGTTTTTT. This translates into CASSLGGAIEKLFF.

This clonotype was counted a few times. The J gene is TRBJ2-1, the V gene TRBV24-1; the D is unclear. V was cut by 0 bases and J by 5 bases, with 1 base left in between. The CDR3 is 12 residues long. Germline-derived CDR1 and CDR2 are KGHDR and SFDVKD. Here the CDR3 DNA reads TGTGCCACCAGTGATTTGAACAATGAGCAGTTCTTC. This encodes CATSDLNNEQFF.

This clonotype has only a few counts. V usage is TRBV20-1 and J usage is TRBJ2-7, with D possibly being TRBD1 or TRBD2 (5 bases each). This CDR3 is 15 amino acids long. V lost 4 bases, J lost 4 bases, and 20 bases lay in between. Germline CDR1 and CDR2: DFQATT and SNEGSKA (reference sequence). The CDR3 loop is CSAIGSWDLGYEQYF. CDR3 DNA: TGCAGTGCTATCGGATCCTGGGACCTGGGTTACGAGCAGTACTTC.

The rearrangement joins TRBV5-1 to TRBJ2-5; D is undetermined. Trimming took 7 bases from V and 3 from J, leaving 10 bases between them. From germline, CDR1 is SGHRS and CDR2 YFSETQ. CDR3 length: 12 residues. CDR3: CASGETKETQYF. The DNA for the CDR3 is TGCGCCAGCGGCGAAACGAAAGAGACCCAGTACTTC.

This clonotype was seen a few times. The chain has TRBV7-2 and TRBJ1-5, with D perhaps TRBD1 (6 bases). V lost 1 base and J 2 bases, leaving 9 bases between the germline ends. The CDR3 has 15 amino acids. Germline values: CDR1 SGHTA, CDR2 FQGNSA. CDR3 sequence: CASSLVQGGNQPQHF. CDR3 DNA sequence: TGTGCCAGCAGCTTAGTACAGGGAGGCAATCAGCCCCAGCATTTT.

This clonotype was found many times. CDR3 residues: CASSQEKISPGTGGLNEQFF. The CDR3 bases are TGTGCCAGCAGCCAAGAAAAGATATCCCCCGGGACAGGGGGCCTCAATGAGCAGTTCTTC. V and J are TRBV4-2 and TRBJ2-1; 12 bases map to TRBD1. CDR1 is LGHNA and CDR2 is YNFKEQ in the germline V gene. CDR3 size: 20 residues. V was clipped by 0 bases and J by 6 bases; unmatched bases: 15.

This clonotype was observed a few times. The V call is TRBV15, the J call TRBJ2-4, with 7 bases fitting TRBD2. The CDR3 runs 16 residues. The germline V gene has CDR1 LNHNV and CDR2 YYDKDF (reference sequence). Unmatched junction bases numbered 8, after V lost 0 bases and J lost 6 bases. The CDR3 is CATSRDRDYGGNIQYF. CDR3 nucleotide sequence: TGTGCCACCAGCAGAGACCGGGACTACGGAGGAAACATTCAGTACTTC.

The chain uses TRBV12-3 or TRBV12-4 and TRBJ1-3; D gene unclear. CDR3 length equals 16 residues. V lost 1 base, J lost 0 bases, and 10 bases lay in between. CDR3: CASSLELSFSGNTIYF. The CDR3 DNA reads TGTGCCAGCAGTTTAGAACTGTCTTTCTCTGGAAACACCATATATTTT.

The chain is built from TRBV20-1 and TRBJ1-2, with D possibly matching TRBD1 (6 bases). The CDR3 is 13 residues long. The V gene's germline CDR1 is DFQATT and CDR2 SNEGSKA (reference sequence). Trimming took 3 bases from V and 2 from J, leaving 10 bases between them. This CDR3 reads CSASRDTNYGYTF. The CDR3, as DNA: TGCAGTGCTAGCCGGGACACGAACTATGGCTACACCTTC.

This clonotype was recorded many times. This chain uses TRBV5-1 with TRBJ2-7, with D perhaps TRBD1 (6 bases). Germline V gene data show CDR1 as SGHRS and CDR2 as YFSETQ. V was pared by 6 bases and J by 4 bases, with 17 bases between. CDR3 length: 14 residues. CDR3 sequence: CASKTTSGDYEQYF. In DNA, the CDR3 is TGCGCCAGCAAAACCACATCAGGGGATTACGAGCAGTACTTC.

The V call is TRBV7-3, the J call TRBJ2-7; 10 bases line up with TRBD1. Trimming cost V 2 bases and J 5 bases; bases outside gene matches: 6. The CDR3 loop spans 15 amino acids. In germline, CDR1 is SGHTA, CDR2 FQGTGA. The CDR3 reads CASSLLGQGINEQYF. In nucleotides, the CDR3 is TGTGCCAGCAGCTTATTGGGACAGGGGATTAACGAGCAGTACTTC.

The CDR3 coding sequence is TGCAGTGCTAGAGACCCAGCCCAAGAGTATAGCAATCAGCCCCAGCATTTT. The encoded protein is CSARDPAQEYSNQPQHF. J is TRBJ1-5 and V is TRBV20-1; D remains ambiguous. The CDR3 contains 17 residues. Looked up from germline, CDR1 is DFQATT and CDR2 is SNEGSKA (reference sequence). Trimming took off 0 bases at V and 0 bases at J, with 15 bases between the two ends.

This clonotype was seen ten or more times. The chain has TRBV9 and TRBJ1-5, with TRBD1 as a possible D gene (5 bases). V gave up 0 bases and J gave up 6 bases, with 13 bases separating them. Germline V gene sequence: CDR1 SGDLS, CDR2 YYNGEE. This CDR3 is built from 15 residues. The CDR3 DNA follows: TGTGCCAGCAGCGTAGACTCTTTGGGGACTCAGCCCCAGCATTTT. Its translation: CASSVDSLGTQPQHF. The variable domain in full, completed from reference TRBV9 and TRBJ1-5, reads DSGVTQTPKHLITATGQRVTLRCSPRSGDLSVYWYQQSLDQGLQFLIQYYNGEERAKGNILERFSAQQFPDLHSELNLSSLELGDSALYFCASSVDSLGTQPQHFGDGTRLSIL.

This clonotype was seen more than once but under ten times. The rearrangement joins TRBV6-5 to TRBJ2-1; 7 bases align to TRBD1. V lost 2 bases, J lost 2 bases, and 3 bases stayed unmatched. This CDR3 is built from 15 residues. In germline, CDR1 is MNHEY, CDR2 SVGAGI. The CDR3 bases are TGTGCCAGCAGTTACCCGGGACAGCCCTACAATGAGCAGTTCTTC. Amino acid sequence: CASSYPGQPYNEQFF.

The sample holds many counts of this clonotype. The rearrangement uses TRBV2 and TRBJ1-1; the match to TRBD1 covers 7 bases. Unmatched junction bases numbered 7, after V lost 9 bases and J lost 6 bases. The CDR3 totals 12 residues. Per the germline V gene, CDR1 is SNHLY and CDR2 is FYNNEI. Written as DNA, the CDR3 is TGTGCCAGACGAACAGGGGACGCTGAAGCTTTCTTT. Protein product: CARRTGDAEAFF.